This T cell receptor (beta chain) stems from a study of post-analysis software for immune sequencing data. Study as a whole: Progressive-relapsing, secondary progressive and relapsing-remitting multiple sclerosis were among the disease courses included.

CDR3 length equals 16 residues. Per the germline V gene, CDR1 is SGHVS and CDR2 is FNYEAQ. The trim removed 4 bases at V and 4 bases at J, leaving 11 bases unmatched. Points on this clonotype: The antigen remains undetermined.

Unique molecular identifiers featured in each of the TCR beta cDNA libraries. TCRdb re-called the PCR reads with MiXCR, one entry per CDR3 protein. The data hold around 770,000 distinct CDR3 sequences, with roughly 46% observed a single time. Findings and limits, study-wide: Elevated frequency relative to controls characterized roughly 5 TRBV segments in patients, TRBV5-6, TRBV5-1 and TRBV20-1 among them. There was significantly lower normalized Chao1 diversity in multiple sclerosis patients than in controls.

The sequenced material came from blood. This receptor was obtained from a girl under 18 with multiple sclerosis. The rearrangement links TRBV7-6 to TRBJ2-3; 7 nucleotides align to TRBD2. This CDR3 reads CASSSEVAGAPDTQYF. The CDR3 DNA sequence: TGTGCCAGCAGCTCCGAAGTCGCGGGAGCTCCAGATACGCAGTATTTT.